The clone carrying this T cell receptor (beta chain) was seen once. The antigen remains undetermined. These data come from a study of T-cell memory formation after mild COVID-19. Whole-study results and caveats: Day 15 to 85 contracting clones showed balanced CD4/CD8; later expanders leaned CD4+.

V lost 4 bases and J 7 bases, leaving 14 bases between the germline ends. Germline lookup yields CDR1 MNHEY and CDR2 SVGAGI. The CDR3 loop spans 15 amino acids. TCRdb re-analysed the 5' RACE reads in MiXCR, keeping a single row per CDR3 protein. Among fewer than 200,000 distinct CDR3 sequences listed, around 18% were seen once. This TCR derives from a man aged 18 to 30 who had mild COVID-19 (a few samples of this study predate the infection). Cell type and time point are not known. The sequenced sample consisted of PBMCs or a T cell subset sorted from them (not recorded which). This chain uses TRBV6-5 with TRBJ1-6; a possible D gene is TRBD1 (5 bases). The CDR3 spells CASSLRQNGNSPLHF. The CDR3 DNA is TGTGCCAGCAGTTTAAGACAGAACGGAAATTCACCCCTCCACTTT.